Included here is one TCR beta chain sequence, with context. Its antigen is undetermined. The record originates from a study of pediatric ulcerative colitis. Sequencing was at survey level. Each sample received Survey-level depth of up to 500,000 reads. Clones were read by immunoSEQ multiplex PCR, and TCRdb kept only the in-frame ones, dropping some. The repertoire has under 70,000 clones, 87% of them found once; the top ten carry over 1.3%. Study-level findings and limits: Substantially fewer templates came from a couple of patients' blood samples.

Losses at the gene ends were 8 bases for V and 3 bases for J; bases not matched to a gene: 6. CDR3 size: 14 residues. Germline assignment: CDR1 MDHEN and CDR2 SYDVKM. This TCR was recovered from a boy younger than 18 who was a control in a study of pediatric ulcerative colitis. Sequencing was performed on blood. V gene TRBV28 combines with J gene TRBJ2-2; 7 nucleotides align to TRBD2. CDR3 sequence: CASSSGGDTGELFF. The CDR3, as DNA: TGTGCCAGCTCTAGCGGAGGCGACACCGGGGAGCTGTTTTTT.